This is a list of T cell receptor beta chains from one sample in a study of vaccination effects on CD4 cells after COVID-19. For these TCRs, the target antigens are not known. Measured with immunoSEQ multiplex PCR; TCRdb has only the in-frame clones, and not every one. This sample has tens of thousands of clones; roughly 80% occur once, and the top ten carry 8.5% to 10%. The specimen comprised CD4+ T cells from PBMCs cultured without peptide, sampled before COVID-19 vaccination. Receptors originate from a human donor who had a prior SARS-CoV-2 infection. The CDR3 runs from the conserved cysteine through the conserved F or W. The D gene is left open where the match is weak. Part of the rows lack a size; the others show once, few, many or a class for expanded clones.

v_call	d_call	clone_size	j_call	cdr3_aa	cdr3_nt
TRBV11-3	-	-	TRBJ2-2	CASSLQRTGELFF	TGTGCCAGCAGCTTACAACGGACCGGGGAGCTGTTTTTT
TRBV19	TRBD1	-	TRBJ2-7	CASSRAGTGGLYEQYF	TGTGCCAGTAGTAGGGCCGGGACAGGGGGCCTCTACGAGCAGTACTTC
TRBV15	-	-	TRBJ2-7	CATSRSAGISPQGSYEQYF	TGTGCCACCAGCAGATCGGCAGGGATCTCCCCCCAGGGCTCCTACGAGCAGTACTTC
TRBV5-4	-	few	TRBJ1-2	CASSRGQGNYGYTF	TGTGCCAGCAGCAGGGGCCAGGGGAACTATGGCTACACCTTC
TRBV2	-	-	TRBJ1-1	CASREQELGTEAFF	TGTGCCAGCAGGGAACAGGAGCTGGGCACTGAAGCTTTCTTT
TRBV7-2	-	-	TRBJ1-2	CASSSFSNYGYTF	TGTGCCAGCAGCTCTTTTTCCAACTATGGCTACACCTTC
TRBV20-1	-	few	TRBJ2-4	CSARDRKSQYF	TGCAGTGCTAGAGATCGGAAGAGTCAGTACTTC
TRBV9	-	-	TRBJ1-2	CASSVQGDPYGYTF	TGTGCCAGCAGCGTTCAAGGGGATCCCTATGGCTACACCTTC
TRBV11-3	-	-	TRBJ2-1	CASKANSRNNEQFF	TGTGCCAGCAAGGCCAACTCGCGGAACAATGAGCAGTTCTTC
TRBV19	-	once	TRBJ2-1	CASSIVGDPSYNEQFF	TGTGCCAGTAGTATAGTAGGGGACCCGTCCTACAATGAGCAGTTCTTC
TRBV7-2	-	-	TRBJ2-1	CASNLRGGGGVEQFF	TGTGCCAGCAACTTAAGAGGCGGAGGCGGTGTTGAGCAGTTCTTC
TRBV5-1	-	-	TRBJ2-3	CASSPGTPRDTQYF	TGCGCCAGCAGCCCTGGGACACCTAGGGATACGCAGTATTTT
TRBV4-3	-	-	TRBJ1-1	CASSQHPLGSGNTEAFF	TGCGCCAGCAGCCAACACCCCTTAGGATCGGGGAACACTGAAGCTTTCTTT
TRBV5-5	-	-	TRBJ2-5	CASSLGYFGKETQYF	TGTGCCAGCAGCTTGGGTTATTTCGGGAAAGAGACCCAGTACTTC
TRBV11-2	-	few	TRBJ2-3	CASSLGSTDTQYF	TGTGCCAGCAGCTTAGGGAGCACAGATACGCAGTATTTT
TRBV5-1	-	-	TRBJ1-1	CASSQGWGTEAFF	TGCGCCAGCAGCCAGGGGTGGGGTACTGAAGCTTTCTTT
TRBV28	-	-	TRBJ2-3	CASSLLATDTQYF	TGTGCCAGCAGTTTATTAGCCACAGATACGCAGTATTTT
TRBV18	TRBD1	-	TRBJ1-1	CASSPRTGMNTEAFF	TGTGCCAGCTCACCCCGGACAGGCATGAACACTGAAGCTTTCTTT
TRBV15	TRBD2	-	TRBJ2-5	CATSRAGDQETQYF	TGTGCCACCAGCAGGGCGGGGGACCAAGAGACCCAGTACTTC
TRBV3-1/TRBV3-2	-	-	TRBJ2-1	CASRQDRNNEQFF	TGTGCCAGCAGACAAGACAGAAACAATGAGCAGTTCTTC
TRBV6-5	TRBD1	-	TRBJ1-3	CASSQGQFSGNTIYF	TGTGCCAGCAGCCAGGGACAGTTCTCTGGAAACACCATATATTTT
TRBV5-4	-	-	TRBJ2-3	CASSLVLYSSTDTQYF	TGTGCCAGCAGCTTGGTTCTCTACAGTAGCACAGATACGCAGTATTTT
TRBV24-1	-	-	TRBJ1-1	CATSDSGFEAFF	TGTGCCACCAGTGACTCCGGGTTTGAAGCTTTCTTT
TRBV5-1	-	-	TRBJ1-2	CASGPGGGGYTF	TGCGCCAGCGGGCCCGGGGGCGGTGGCTACACCTTC
TRBV2	TRBD2	-	TRBJ2-7	CASSTSGGPYEQYF	TGTGCCAGCTCGACTAGCGGGGGGCCCTACGAGCAGTACTTC
TRBV9	-	-	TRBJ2-2	CASSVALANTGELFF	TGTGCCAGCAGCGTAGCTCTGGCGAACACCGGGGAGCTGTTTTTT
TRBV7-3	TRBD2	-	TRBJ2-3	CASSSGGADTQYF	TGTGCCAGCAGCTCCGGGGGGGCAGATACGCAGTATTTT
TRBV13	TRBD1	-	TRBJ1-4	CASSADTGGRRTNEKLFF	TGTGCCAGCAGCGCGGACACAGGGGGCAGGAGAACTAATGAAAAACTGTTTTTT
TRBV24-1	-	few	TRBJ2-7	CATSEDGYEQYF	TGTGCCACCAGTGAGGACGGTTACGAGCAGTACTTC
TRBV7-2	-	few	TRBJ2-7	CASSETVEGEQYF	TGTGCCAGCAGCGAAACTGTGGAGGGGGAGCAGTACTTC
TRBV2	-	once	TRBJ2-2	CASSEWYGNTGELFF	TGTGCCAGCAGTGAATGGTACGGGAACACCGGGGAGCTGTTTTTT
TRBV7-9	TRBD2	-	TRBJ2-1	CASSYGLAGGAFDEQFF	TGTGCCAGCAGCTACGGACTAGCGGGAGGTGCATTCGATGAGCAGTTCTTC
TRBV13	-	-	TRBJ2-2	CASSLGQVRITGELFF	TGTGCCAGCAGCTTAGGGCAGGTCCGTATCACCGGGGAGCTGTTTTTT
TRBV30	-	-	TRBJ2-7	CAWSVMRGAGQYF	TGTGCCTGGAGTGTAATGAGGGGGGCTGGGCAGTACTTC
TRBV6-1	TRBD1	-	TRBJ2-1	CASSEEGTGGRDNEQFF	TGTGCCAGCAGTGAAGAGGGGACAGGGGGTAGGGACAATGAGCAGTTCTTC
TRBV7-9	-	-	TRBJ1-2	CASSRDTSRQTYGYTF	TGTGCCAGCAGCCGAGATACGAGTAGACAGACCTATGGCTACACCTTC
TRBV5-1	-	-	TRBJ2-7	CASRRGAESSYEQYF	TGCGCCAGCCGAAGGGGGGCGGAATCTTCCTACGAGCAGTACTTC
TRBV5-1	-	-	TRBJ2-3	CASSLPSASTDTQYF	TGCGCCAGCAGCTTGCCTAGCGCTAGCACAGATACGCAGTATTTT
TRBV18	-	-	TRBJ1-1	CASSRSENTEAFF	TGTGCCAGCTCACGGAGCGAGAACACTGAAGCTTTCTTT
TRBV7-2	-	few	TRBJ1-2	CASSFGRQNNYGYTF	TGTGCCAGCAGCTTCGGTCGACAGAATAACTATGGCTACACCTTC
TRBV5-1	-	-	TRBJ1-1	CASSRGGTDEAFF	TGCGCCAGCAGCCGGGGGGGGACCGATGAAGCTTTCTTT
TRBV13	TRBD2	-	TRBJ2-3	CASAGGLRPGTQYF	TGTGCCAGCGCGGGGGGACTGCGCCCGGGTACGCAGTATTTT
TRBV13	-	-	TRBJ2-7	CASSLGWYEQYF	TGTGCCAGCAGCTTGGGTTGGTACGAGCAGTACTTC
TRBV7-2	TRBD1	-	TRBJ2-5	CASSSNPGQQETQYF	TGTGCCAGCAGCTCCAACCCGGGACAGCAAGAGACCCAGTACTTC
TRBV27	-	-	TRBJ2-1	CASSTPEGSYNEQFF	TGTGCCAGCAGCACACCGGAGGGCTCCTACAATGAGCAGTTCTTC
TRBV4-2	-	-	TRBJ2-1	CASSQDSQREQFF	TGTGCCAGCAGCCAAGATAGCCAGCGGGAGCAGTTCTTC
TRBV13	TRBD2	-	TRBJ2-1	CASSHGTSAYNEQFF	TGTGCCAGCAGCCACGGGACTAGCGCCTACAATGAGCAGTTCTTC